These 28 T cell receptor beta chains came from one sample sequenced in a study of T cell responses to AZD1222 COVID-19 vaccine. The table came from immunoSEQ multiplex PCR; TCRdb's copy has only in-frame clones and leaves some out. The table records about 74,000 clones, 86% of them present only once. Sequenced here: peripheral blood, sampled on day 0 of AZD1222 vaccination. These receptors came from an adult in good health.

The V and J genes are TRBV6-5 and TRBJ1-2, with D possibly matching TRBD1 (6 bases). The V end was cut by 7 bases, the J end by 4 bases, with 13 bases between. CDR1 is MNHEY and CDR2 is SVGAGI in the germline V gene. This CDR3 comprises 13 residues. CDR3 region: CASKKTGAYGYTF. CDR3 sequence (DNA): TGTGCCAGCAAGAAGACAGGCGCCTATGGCTACACCTTC.

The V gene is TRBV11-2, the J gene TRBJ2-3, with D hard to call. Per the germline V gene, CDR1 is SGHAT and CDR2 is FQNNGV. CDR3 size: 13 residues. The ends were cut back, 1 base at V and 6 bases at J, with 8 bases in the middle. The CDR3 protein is CASSLALRDTQYF. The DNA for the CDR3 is TGTGCCAGCAGCTTAGCTCTACGGGATACGCAGTATTTT.

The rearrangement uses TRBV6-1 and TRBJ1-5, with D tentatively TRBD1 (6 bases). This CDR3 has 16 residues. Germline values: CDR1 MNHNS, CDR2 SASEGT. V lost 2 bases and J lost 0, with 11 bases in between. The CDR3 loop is CASSENRGHSNQPQHF. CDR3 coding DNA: TGTGCCAGCAGTGAAAACCGGGGGCATAGCAATCAGCCCCAGCATTTT.

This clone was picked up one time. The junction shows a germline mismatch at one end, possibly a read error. The CDR3 DNA follows: TGTGCCAGCAGCTTGGGGACAGGGTATGGCTACACTTTC. It yields the protein CASSLGTGYGYTF. The chain is built from TRBV5-8 and TRBJ1-2; 8 bases fit TRBD1. The germline V gene has CDR1 SGHTS and CDR2 YDEGEE. The CDR3 is made up of 13 amino acids. The full variable domain, its missing parts supplied by reference TRBV5-8 and TRBJ1-2, is EAGVTQSPTHLIKTRGQQATLRCSPISGHTSVYWYQQALGLGLQFLLWYDEGEERNRGNFPPRFSGRQFPNYSSELNVNALELEDSALYLCASSLGTGYGYTFGSGTRLTVV.

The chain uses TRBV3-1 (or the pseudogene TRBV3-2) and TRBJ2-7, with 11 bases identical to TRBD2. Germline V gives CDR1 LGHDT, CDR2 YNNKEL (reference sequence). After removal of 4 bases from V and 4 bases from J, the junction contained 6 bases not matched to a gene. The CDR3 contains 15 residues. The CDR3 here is CASSPGLAGGYEQYF. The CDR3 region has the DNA TGTGCCAGCAGCCCCGGTCTAGCGGGAGGTTACGAGCAGTACTTC.

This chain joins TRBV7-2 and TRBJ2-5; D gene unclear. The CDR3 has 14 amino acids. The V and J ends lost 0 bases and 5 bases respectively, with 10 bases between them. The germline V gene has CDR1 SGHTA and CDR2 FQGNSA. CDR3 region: CASSLALTWETQYF. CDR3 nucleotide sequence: TGTGCCAGCAGCTTAGCGCTTACGTGGGAGACCCAGTACTTC.

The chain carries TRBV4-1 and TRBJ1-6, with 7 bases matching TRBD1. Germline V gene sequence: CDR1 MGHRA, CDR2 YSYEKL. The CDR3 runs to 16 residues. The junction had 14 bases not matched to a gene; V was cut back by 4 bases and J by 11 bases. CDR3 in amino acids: CASSPRGTWVNPPLHF. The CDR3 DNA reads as TGCGCCAGCAGCCCCAGGGGGACTTGGGTGAATCCACCCCTCCACTTT.

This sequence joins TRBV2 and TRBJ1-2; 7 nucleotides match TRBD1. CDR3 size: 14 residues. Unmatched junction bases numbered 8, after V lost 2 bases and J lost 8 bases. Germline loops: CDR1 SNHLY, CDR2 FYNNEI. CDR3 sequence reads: CASSETEGGDGYTF. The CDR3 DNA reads TGTGCCAGCAGTGAAACTGAAGGGGGCGACGGCTACACCTTC. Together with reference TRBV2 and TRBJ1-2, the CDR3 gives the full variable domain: EPEVTQTPSHQVTQMGQEVILRCVPISNHLYFYWYRQILGQKVEFLVSFYNNEISEKSEIFDDQFSVERPDGSNFTLKIRSTKLEDSAMYFCASSETEGGDGYTFGSGTRLTVV.

CDR3 sequence: CASRVGISNTEAFF. The CDR3 coding sequence is TGTGCCAGCAGGGTAGGCATATCGAACACTGAAGCTTTCTTT. This chain joins TRBV25-1 and TRBJ1-1; D is unclear. The CDR3 extends over 14 amino acids. The ends were cut back, 6 bases at V and 1 base at J, with 12 bases in the middle. Germline lookup yields CDR1 MGHDK and CDR2 SYGVNS. Together with reference TRBV25-1 and TRBJ1-1, the CDR3 gives the full variable domain: EADIYQTPRYLVIGTGKKITLECSQTMGHDKMYWYQQDPGMELHLIHYSYGVNSTEKGDLSSESTVSRIRTEHFPLTLESARPSHTSQYLCASRVGISNTEAFFGQGTRLTVV.

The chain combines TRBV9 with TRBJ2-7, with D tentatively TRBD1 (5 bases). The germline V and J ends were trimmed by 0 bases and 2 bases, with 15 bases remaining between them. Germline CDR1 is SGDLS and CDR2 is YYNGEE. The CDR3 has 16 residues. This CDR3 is CASSVGQGDSPYEQYF. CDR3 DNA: TGTGCCAGCAGCGTAGGCCAGGGTGATAGTCCCTACGAGCAGTACTTC.

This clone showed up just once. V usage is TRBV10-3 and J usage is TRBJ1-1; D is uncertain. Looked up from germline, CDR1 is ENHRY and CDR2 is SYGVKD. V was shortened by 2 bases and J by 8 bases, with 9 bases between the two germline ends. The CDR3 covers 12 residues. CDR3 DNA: TGTGCCATCAGTGAGAGGGAGATAGAAGCTTTCTTT. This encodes CAISEREIEAFF.

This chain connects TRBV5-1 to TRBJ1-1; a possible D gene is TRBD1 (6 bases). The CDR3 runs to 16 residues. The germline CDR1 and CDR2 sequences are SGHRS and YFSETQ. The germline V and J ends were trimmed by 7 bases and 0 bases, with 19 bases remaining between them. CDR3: CASASLTGPMNTEAFF. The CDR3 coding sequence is TGCGCCAGCGCTAGTCTTACAGGGCCCATGAACACTGAAGCTTTCTTT.

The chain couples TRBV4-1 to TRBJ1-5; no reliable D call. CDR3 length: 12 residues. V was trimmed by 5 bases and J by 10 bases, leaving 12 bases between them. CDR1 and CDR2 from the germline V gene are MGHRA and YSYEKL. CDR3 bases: TGCGCCAGCAGCTCCACGGTGGGTCCCCAGCATTTT. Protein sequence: CASSSTVGPQHF.

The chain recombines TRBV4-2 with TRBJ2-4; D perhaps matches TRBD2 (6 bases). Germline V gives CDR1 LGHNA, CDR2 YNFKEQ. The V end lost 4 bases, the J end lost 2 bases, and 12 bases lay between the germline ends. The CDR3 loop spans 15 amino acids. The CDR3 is CASSPRGGTKNIQYF. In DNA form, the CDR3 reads TGTGCCAGCAGCCCCCGTGGGGGGACCAAAAACATTCAGTACTTC.

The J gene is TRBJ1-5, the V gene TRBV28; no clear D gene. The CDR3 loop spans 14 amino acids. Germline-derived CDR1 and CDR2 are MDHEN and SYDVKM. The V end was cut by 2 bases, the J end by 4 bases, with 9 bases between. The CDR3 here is CASSLISQNQPQHF. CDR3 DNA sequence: TGTGCCAGCAGTTTAATTTCCCAAAATCAGCCCCAGCATTTT.

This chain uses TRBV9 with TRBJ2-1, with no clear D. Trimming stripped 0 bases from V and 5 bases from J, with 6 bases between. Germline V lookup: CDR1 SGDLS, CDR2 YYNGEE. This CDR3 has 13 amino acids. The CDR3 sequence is CASSVGVNNEQFF. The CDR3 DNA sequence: TGTGCCAGCAGCGTAGGTGTCAACAATGAGCAGTTCTTC.

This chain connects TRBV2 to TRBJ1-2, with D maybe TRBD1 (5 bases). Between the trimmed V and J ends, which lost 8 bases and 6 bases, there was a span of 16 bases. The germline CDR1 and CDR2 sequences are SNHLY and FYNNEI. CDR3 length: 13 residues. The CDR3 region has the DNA TGTGCCAGCGTACCGGGACCTAAGGATGGCTACACCTTC. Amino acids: CASVPGPKDGYTF. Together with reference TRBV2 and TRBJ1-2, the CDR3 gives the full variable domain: EPEVTQTPSHQVTQMGQEVILRCVPISNHLYFYWYRQILGQKVEFLVSFYNNEISEKSEIFDDQFSVERPDGSNFTLKIRSTKLEDSAMYFCASVPGPKDGYTFGSGTRLTVV.

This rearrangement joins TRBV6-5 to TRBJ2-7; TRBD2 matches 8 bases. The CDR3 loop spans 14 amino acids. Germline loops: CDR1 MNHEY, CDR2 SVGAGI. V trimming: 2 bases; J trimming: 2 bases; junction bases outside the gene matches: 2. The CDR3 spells CASSYGREAYEQYF. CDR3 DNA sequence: TGTGCCAGCAGTTACGGGCGGGAGGCCTACGAGCAGTACTTC.

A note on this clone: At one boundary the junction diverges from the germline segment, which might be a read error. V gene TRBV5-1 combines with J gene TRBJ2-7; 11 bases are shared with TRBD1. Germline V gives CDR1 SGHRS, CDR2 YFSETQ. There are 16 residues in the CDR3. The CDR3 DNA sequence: TGCGCCAGCCGCTTTGAACTGGGACAGGGGGCCTACGAGCAGTACTTC. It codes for CASRFELGQGAYEQYF.

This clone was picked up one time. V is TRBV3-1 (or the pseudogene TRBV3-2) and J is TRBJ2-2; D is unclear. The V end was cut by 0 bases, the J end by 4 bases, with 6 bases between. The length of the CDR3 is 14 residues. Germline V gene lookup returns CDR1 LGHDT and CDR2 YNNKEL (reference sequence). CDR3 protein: CASSQEPGTGELFF. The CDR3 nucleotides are TGTGCCAGCAGCCAAGAACCCGGCACCGGGGAGCTGTTTTTT.

CDR3 sequence reads: CASSGRSGVYSPLHF. CDR3 nucleotide sequence: TGCGCCAGCAGCGGGAGGTCTGGGGTCTATTCACCCCTCCACTTT. J is TRBJ1-6 and V is TRBV5-1, with D unresolved. The CDR3 length is 15 residues. Trimming took 4 bases from V and 8 from J, leaving 16 bases between them. From germline, CDR1 is SGHRS and CDR2 YFSETQ.

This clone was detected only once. The CDR3 DNA reads TGTGCCACCAGTGAGGGCTCCTTAAGGGACCAGCCCCAGCATTTT. This encodes CATSEGSLRDQPQHF. The chain is built from TRBV24-1 and TRBJ1-5; D might be TRBD1 (5 bases). Trimming removed 4 bases at V and 7 bases at J, with 16 bases between. The germline gives CDR1 KGHDR, CDR2 SFDVKD. The CDR3 covers 15 residues.

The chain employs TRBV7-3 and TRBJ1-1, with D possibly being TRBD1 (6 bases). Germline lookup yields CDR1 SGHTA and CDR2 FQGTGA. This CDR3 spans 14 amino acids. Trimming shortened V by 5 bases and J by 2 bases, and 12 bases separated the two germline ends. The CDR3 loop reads CASSPLGGNTEAFF. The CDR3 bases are TGTGCCAGCAGCCCCCTAGGGGGAAACACTGAAGCTTTCTTT.

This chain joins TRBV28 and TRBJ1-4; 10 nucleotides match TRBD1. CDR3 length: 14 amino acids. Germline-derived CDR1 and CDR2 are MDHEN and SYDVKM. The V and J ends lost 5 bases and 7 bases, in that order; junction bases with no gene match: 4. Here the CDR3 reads CASSGTGVSEKLFF. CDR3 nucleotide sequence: TGTGCCAGCAGTGGGACAGGGGTCAGTGAAAAACTGTTTTTT.

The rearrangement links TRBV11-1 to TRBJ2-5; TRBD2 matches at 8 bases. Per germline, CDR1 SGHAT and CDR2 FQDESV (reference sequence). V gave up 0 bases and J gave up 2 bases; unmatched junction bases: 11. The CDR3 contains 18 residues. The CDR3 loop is CASSLASGGAGAQETQYF. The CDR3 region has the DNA TGTGCCAGCAGCTTAGCGAGCGGTGGAGCGGGGGCACAAGAGACCCAGTACTTC.

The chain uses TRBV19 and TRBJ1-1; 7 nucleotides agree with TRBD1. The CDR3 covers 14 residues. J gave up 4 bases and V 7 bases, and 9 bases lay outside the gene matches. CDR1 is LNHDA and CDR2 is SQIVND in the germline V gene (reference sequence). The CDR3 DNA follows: TGTGCCAGTACTCGGGGCAGGGGGTCCACTGAAGCTTTCTTT. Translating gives CASTRGRGSTEAFF.

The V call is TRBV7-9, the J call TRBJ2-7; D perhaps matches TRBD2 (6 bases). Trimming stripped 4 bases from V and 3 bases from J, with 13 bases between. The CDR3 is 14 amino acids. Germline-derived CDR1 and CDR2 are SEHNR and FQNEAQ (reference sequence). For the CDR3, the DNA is TGTGCCAGCAGCTCCGGGACTGCGTACTACGAGCAGTACTTC. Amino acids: CASSSGTAYYEQYF.

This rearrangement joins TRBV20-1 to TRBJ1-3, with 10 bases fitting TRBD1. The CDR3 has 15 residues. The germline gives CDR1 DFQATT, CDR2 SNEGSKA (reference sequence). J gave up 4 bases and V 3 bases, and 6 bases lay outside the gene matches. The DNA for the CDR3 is TGCAGTGCTAGTGAGACAGGGGGCATGGGAAACACCATATATTTT. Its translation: CSASETGGMGNTIYF.